These 30 T cell receptor beta chains were all obtained from the same sample, sequenced in a study of OX40 agonist ivuxolimab in advanced cancers. The repertoire was sequenced with immunoSEQ multiplex PCR; TCRdb's copy has only in-frame clones and lacks some. Of some 45,000 clones listed, about nine tenths were seen once; the top ten hold 10% to 15%. Sequencing was performed on CD4+ or CD8+ T cells sorted from blood, taken in a trial of the OX40 agonist ivuxolimab. These receptors all stem from an adult with an advanced solid tumor such as melanoma, head and neck, liver or kidney cancer.

J is TRBJ1-1 and V is TRBV7-9, with D tentatively TRBD1 (6 bases). The CDR3 is 14 amino acids. The V end was cut by 1 base, the J end by 3 bases, with 9 bases between. CDR1 is SEHNR and CDR2 is FQNEAQ in the germline V gene (reference sequence). For the CDR3, the DNA is TGTGCCAGCAGCTTAGACAGGGCAGACACTGAAGCTTTCTTT. This codes for CASSLDRADTEAFF.

The J gene is TRBJ1-5, the V gene TRBV15; TRBD1 matches at 9 bases. This CDR3 has 18 residues. Germline values: CDR1 LNHNV, CDR2 YYDKDF (reference sequence). The V and J ends lost 0 bases and 9 bases, in that order; junction bases with no gene match: 15. The CDR3 DNA reads as TGTGCCACCAGCAGAGATTATGCCGGGACAGGGAACGAAGGGCCCCAGCATTTT. This sequence encodes CATSRDYAGTGNEGPQHF. Using reference TRBV15 and TRBJ1-5 for the parts outside the CDR3, the full variable domain is DAMVIQNPRYQVTQFGKPVTLSCSQTLNHNVMYWYQQKSSQAPKLLFHYYDKDFNNEADTPDNFQSRRPNTSFCFLDIRSPGLGDTAMYLCATSRDYAGTGNEGPQHFGDGTRLSIL.

This clone was seen a few times. The chain has TRBV5-8 and TRBJ1-2; no clear D. CDR1 is SGHTS, CDR2 YDEGEE, per germline. The ends were cut back, 0 bases at V and 8 bases at J, with 11 bases in the middle. This CDR3 comprises 13 residues. The CDR3 here is CASSLGWQLGYTF. The CDR3 DNA is TGTGCCAGCAGCTTGGGATGGCAGCTAGGCTACACCTTC.

The chain recombines TRBV19 with TRBJ1-5; D not resolved. V was cut by 5 bases and J by 0 bases, with 11 bases left in between. The CDR3 is 15 amino acids. Germline V CDR1 and CDR2: LNHDA, SQIVND (reference sequence). The CDR3: CASSPRSSSNQPQHF. The CDR3 region has the DNA TGTGCCAGTAGTCCACGGAGCTCTAGCAATCAGCCCCAGCATTTT.

This chain joins TRBV9 and TRBJ2-3; perhaps TRBD2 as D (7 bases). The CDR3 consists of 14 residues. V shed 7 bases and J shed 6 bases, with 18 bases lying between them. Germline CDR1 and CDR2: SGDLS and YYNGEE. The CDR3 nucleotides read TGTGCCAGCGGAGGGGGGGACCTGAGTGATACGCAGTATTTT. Translation gives CASGGGDLSDTQYF. Complete variable domain (other parts from reference TRBV9 and TRBJ2-3): DSGVTQTPKHLITATGQRVTLRCSPRSGDLSVYWYQQSLDQGLQFLIQYYNGEERAKGNILERFSAQQFPDLHSELNLSSLELGDSALYFCASGGGDLSDTQYFGPGTRLTVL.

The chain couples TRBV4-3 to TRBJ2-7; tentative D call: TRBD2 (6 bases). V gave up 0 bases and J gave up 4 bases, with 10 bases separating them. The CDR3 is 14 residues long. Germline loops: CDR1 LGHNA, CDR2 YSLEER. In DNA, the CDR3 is TGCGCCAGCAGCCAAGAAGCAGGGAGGTACGAGCAGTACTTC. Translation: CASSQEAGRYEQYF.

The chain has TRBV5-1 and TRBJ1-1; D may be TRBD1 (5 bases). The CDR3 loop spans 16 amino acids. Trimming pared 3 bases from V and 7 bases from J, leaving 22 bases between. Germline V lookup: CDR1 SGHRS, CDR2 YFSETQ. The CDR3 DNA follows: TGCGCCAGCAGCTCCAGACCCCCACAGGACCGGGGTGAAGCTTTCTTT. Residues: CASSSRPPQDRGEAFF.

This clone was seen just once. The chain recombines TRBV27 with TRBJ2-3, with 7 bases matching TRBD1. The germline CDR1 and CDR2 sequences are MNHEY and SMNVEV (reference sequence). The CDR3 is 17 amino acids. Trimming removed 4 bases from V and 7 bases from J; junction bases left unmatched: 17. CDR3 amino acids: CASSSTRDRKTPYTQYF. DNA for the CDR3: TGTGCCAGCAGTTCAACCCGGGACAGAAAAACTCCTTATACGCAGTATTTT.

The genes are TRBV4-2 and TRBJ2-2, with TRBD2 as a possible D gene (5 bases). The germline V gene encodes CDR1 LGHNA and CDR2 YNFKEQ. The V end was cut by 2 bases, the J end by 0 bases, with 13 bases between. CDR3 length equals 17 residues. As DNA, the CDR3 is TGTGCCAGCAGCCAATGGGTGAGGGCCTCGAACACCGGGGAGCTGTTTTTT. It translates to CASSQWVRASNTGELFF.

This CDR3 reads CASSWEVAGNQPQHF. The CDR3, as DNA: TGTGCCAGCAGCTGGGAGGTTGCGGGCAATCAGCCCCAGCATTTT. The gene calls are TRBV7-2 and TRBJ1-5, with D unresolved. Germline V gene sequence: CDR1 SGHTA, CDR2 FQGNSA. V was trimmed by 4 bases and J by 2 bases, leaving 12 bases between them. The CDR3 extends over 15 amino acids.

V is TRBV4-1 and J is TRBJ1-1; a weak D match, TRBD1 (5 bases). Germline CDR1 reads MGHRA; CDR2 reads YSYEKL. The CDR3 totals 14 residues. V was trimmed by 1 base and J by 4 bases, leaving 10 bases between them. The CDR3 nucleotides are TGCGCCAGCAGCCAAGCCCACGGGGGCACTGAAGCTTTCTTT. Translating it yields CASSQAHGGTEAFF.

This sequence joins TRBV5-5 and TRBJ1-3; 9 bases are a match to TRBD1. This CDR3 contains 19 residues. V shed 0 bases and J 4 bases; nucleotides not matched to a gene: 14. The germline V gene has CDR1 SGHKS and CDR2 YYEKEE (reference sequence). This CDR3 reads CASSLDRTRGQGVGNTIYF. CDR3 nucleotides: TGTGCCAGCAGCTTGGACCGAACAAGGGGACAGGGAGTCGGAAACACCATATATTTT.

The table lists this clone with many counts. This chain connects TRBV6-6 to TRBJ1-1, with D unclear. The germline CDR1 and CDR2 sequences are MNHNY and SVGAGI (reference sequence). Trimming pared 4 bases from V and 1 base from J, leaving 7 bases between. CDR3 length: 13 residues. DNA for the CDR3: TGTGCCAGCAGTTTAGACGGGAACACTGAAGCTTTCTTT. Its protein is CASSLDGNTEAFF.

The chain has TRBV27 and TRBJ2-7; D remains unclear. Trimming stripped 5 bases from V and 4 bases from J, with 9 bases between. Germline V gene lookup returns CDR1 MNHEY and CDR2 SMNVEV (reference sequence). The CDR3 totals 12 residues. CDR3 sequence reads: CASSPGLYEQYF. The CDR3 nucleotides are TGTGCCAGCAGTCCCGGCTTATACGAGCAGTACTTC.

This chain joins TRBV4-2 and TRBJ2-1; TRBD1 matches at 10 bases. The CDR3 extends over 17 amino acids. J was trimmed by 5 bases and V by 0 bases; bases with no gene match: 7. Germline V lookup: CDR1 LGHNA, CDR2 YNFKEQ. In nucleotides, the CDR3 is TGTGCCAGCAGCCAAGACCAAACCGGGACAGGGGACAATGAGCAGTTCTTC. Encoded protein: CASSQDQTGTGDNEQFF.

The sample holds one count of this clone. The chain joins TRBV4-2 to TRBJ2-1; the D gene is possibly TRBD1 (7 bases). CDR3 length equals 16 residues. V shed 0 bases and J shed 4 bases, with 13 bases lying between them. In germline, CDR1 is LGHNA, CDR2 YNFKEQ. CDR3 region: CASSQDGGTDYNEQFF. CDR3 coding DNA: TGTGCCAGCAGCCAAGATGGGGGGACAGATTACAATGAGCAGTTCTTC.

The chain employs TRBV27 and TRBJ2-1, with a tentative D call TRBD2 (7 bases). The CDR3 has 15 residues. The germline V gene encodes CDR1 MNHEY and CDR2 SMNVEV (reference sequence). V was pared by 6 bases and J by 1 base, with 13 bases between. The CDR3: CASSPGGPSYNEQFF. CDR3 coding DNA: TGTGCCAGCAGCCCGGGGGGCCCTTCCTACAATGAGCAGTTCTTC.

The chain is built from TRBV13 and TRBJ2-4; D not resolved. Germline V gives CDR1 PRHDT, CDR2 FYEKMQ (reference sequence). V shed 5 bases and J shed 1 base, with 18 bases lying between them. CDR3 length: 17 residues. The DNA of the CDR3 is TGTGCCAGCAGCACTCGGAGCAAGGGTGAGGCCAAAAACATTCAGTACTTC. Protein sequence: CASSTRSKGEAKNIQYF.

V usage is TRBV19 and J usage is TRBJ1-1; D remains ambiguous. V gave up 3 bases and J gave up 4 bases, with 15 bases separating them. The CDR3 contains 15 residues. The germline V gene has CDR1 LNHDA and CDR2 SQIVND (reference sequence). This CDR3 reads CASSIPRISGTEAFF. The CDR3 bases are TGTGCCAGTAGTATTCCCAGGATTAGTGGCACTGAAGCTTTCTTT.

The chain uses TRBV6-1 and TRBJ1-1, with unresolved D. The CDR3 is 11 amino acids. The germline CDR1 and CDR2 sequences are MNHNS and SASEGT. Deletions cut 3 bases from V and 3 bases from J, with 2 bases between. CDR3 residues: CASSEDTEAFF. In nucleotides, the CDR3 is TGTGCCAGCAGTGAGGACACTGAAGCTTTCTTT.

The chain recombines TRBV7-9 with TRBJ1-1; D remains ambiguous. The CDR3 is made up of 12 amino acids. Germline CDR1 is SEHNR and CDR2 is FQNEAQ (reference sequence). Trimming removed 1 base at V and 7 bases at J, with 7 bases between. The CDR3 protein is CASSLGSREAFF. The DNA of the CDR3 is TGTGCCAGCAGCTTAGGGTCCCGTGAAGCTTTCTTT.

The V gene is TRBV5-1, the J gene TRBJ2-5; D is unclear. This CDR3 is 13 amino acids long. Trimming stripped 0 bases from V and 3 bases from J, with 6 bases between. CDR1 SGHRS and CDR2 YFSETQ come from the germline V gene. The CDR3 nucleotides are TGCGCCAGCAGCTTGGGGATAGAAGAGACCCAGTACTTC. The encoded protein is CASSLGIEETQYF.

This chain uses TRBV4-2 with TRBJ2-1, with 9 bases matching TRBD2. Looked up from germline, CDR1 is LGHNA and CDR2 is YNFKEQ. The V gene end was trimmed by 0 bases and the J gene end by 12 bases; junction bases not matched to a gene: 6. This CDR3 is built from 14 residues. The CDR3 DNA reads TGTGCCAGCAGCCAAGATCTTCTAGCGGGGCGGCAGTTCTTC. It codes for CASSQDLLAGRQFF.

The chain is built from TRBV27 and TRBJ2-7; D uncertain. V was trimmed by 2 bases and J by 4 bases, leaving 9 bases between them. CDR1 and CDR2 from the germline V gene are MNHEY and SMNVEV (reference sequence). The CDR3 is 13 amino acids. In DNA, the CDR3 is TGTGCCAGCAGTTTAAACACGAATTACGAGCAGTACTTC. Translation gives CASSLNTNYEQYF.

The V call is TRBV19, the J call TRBJ2-1; D possibly corresponds to TRBD2 (6 bases). The CDR3 totals 17 residues. Trimming shortened V by 5 bases and J by 4 bases, and 21 bases separated the two germline ends. Germline CDR1 is LNHDA and CDR2 is SQIVND (reference sequence). In DNA, the CDR3 is TGTGCCAGTAGTGTCGCCTCTTACCGGGACTGGTACAATGAGCAGTTCTTC. This gives the protein CASSVASYRDWYNEQFF.

The chain uses TRBV4-3 and TRBJ2-2; D unclear. Germline V lookup: CDR1 LGHNA, CDR2 YSLEER. The V and J ends lost 1 base and 4 bases respectively, with 10 bases between them. The CDR3 covers 15 residues. The CDR3 nucleotides read TGCGCCAGCAGCCAAGGATTCCTGTCCACCGGGGAGCTGTTTTTT. It specifies CASSQGFLSTGELFF.

The chain uses TRBV19 and TRBJ1-6; unclear D gene. Looked up from germline, CDR1 is LNHDA and CDR2 is SQIVND (reference sequence). The CDR3 spans 14 residues. The germline V and J ends were trimmed by 8 bases and 4 bases, with 12 bases remaining between them. The CDR3 is CASSQKNYNSPLHF. The CDR3, as DNA: TGTGCCAGTTCCCAAAAGAATTATAATTCACCCCTCCACTTT.

The chain employs TRBV5-4 and TRBJ2-1; the D gene could be TRBD1 or TRBD2 (7 bases each). This CDR3 region has 18 residues. Trimming removed 3 bases from V and 8 bases from J, with 27 bases in between. In germline, CDR1 is SGHNT, CDR2 YYREEE (reference sequence). The CDR3 sequence: CASSSPSTQTGRVHEQFF. CDR3 DNA: TGTGCCAGCAGCTCCCCATCTACCCAGACAGGGAGGGTTCATGAGCAGTTCTTC.

This chain uses TRBV5-4 with TRBJ2-1; maybe TRBD2 (5 bases). This CDR3 contains 12 residues. V was cut by 4 bases and J by 4 bases, with 6 bases left in between. Per germline, CDR1 SGHNT and CDR2 YYREEE (reference sequence). This chain's CDR3 is CASSDYYNEQFF. In DNA, the CDR3 is TGTGCCAGCAGCGACTATTACAATGAGCAGTTCTTC.

V and J are TRBV9 and TRBJ2-5, with TRBD1 as a possible D gene (6 bases). Germline V gene sequence: CDR1 SGDLS, CDR2 YYNGEE. V lost 7 bases, J lost 4 bases, and 17 bases lay in between. This CDR3 comprises 14 residues. The CDR3 region has the DNA TGTGCCAGCGCCTCAGGGGTGGGGATAGAGACCCAGTACTTC. It specifies CASASGVGIETQYF.